One and the same sample provided the 8 T cell receptor beta chains below, sequenced in a study of Graves' ophthalmopathy and Graves' hyperthyroidism. The TCR beta CDR3 regions underwent amplification from RNA transcripts. First-round RT-PCR used HTBI primers; second-round multiplex PCR followed. MiXCR, run by TCRdb on the multiplex PCR reads, gives a single entry per CDR3 protein. The sample contains some 160,000 distinct CDR3 sequences, around 40% of which appear only once. The specimen sequenced was peripheral blood. These receptors were taken from a man aged 25 to 40 with Graves' ophthalmopathy.

Here the CDR3 DNA reads TGTGCCAGCAGCCGCCGGACTAGGGGGGCCGGTGAGACCCAGTACTTC. It is translated as CASSRRTRGAGETQYF. J is TRBJ2-5 and V is TRBV6-1; the D gene is possibly TRBD2 (7 bases). Trimming took off 6 bases at V and 5 bases at J, with 22 bases between the two ends. Germline loops: CDR1 MNHNS, CDR2 SASEGT. This CDR3 contains 16 residues.

In this sample, this clonotype turned up many times. As DNA, the CDR3 is TGTGCCAGCAGCTTAGATTGGTCGGCACCCCTCCACTTT. It codes for CASSLDWSAPLHF. V usage is TRBV7-2 and J usage is TRBJ1-6; D gene unclear. Trimming removed 1 base at V and 11 bases at J, with 9 bases between. Germline V gene data show CDR1 as SGHTA and CDR2 as FQGNSA. The CDR3 extends over 13 amino acids.

This clonotype occurred many times. This chain uses TRBV20-1 with TRBJ1-1; 8 bases are a match to TRBD1. CDR1 is DFQATT, CDR2 SNEGSKA, per germline (reference sequence). This CDR3 region has 13 residues. V dropped 6 bases and J dropped 1; count of bases not matched to a gene: 4. CDR3 amino acids: CSAPDRGNTEAFF. For the CDR3, the DNA is TGCAGTGCACCTGACAGGGGGAACACTGAAGCTTTCTTT.

This clonotype occurred many times. The chain carries TRBV30 and TRBJ1-5; unclear D gene. The CDR3 consists of 14 residues. V gave up 0 bases and J gave up 6 bases, with 12 bases separating them. Per germline, CDR1 GTSNPN and CDR2 SVGIG (reference sequence). The CDR3 protein is CAWSVIEERQPQHF. CDR3 bases: TGTGCCTGGAGTGTAATAGAAGAACGTCAGCCCCAGCATTTT.

The gene calls are TRBV19 and TRBJ2-2, with D tentatively TRBD1 (5 bases). V was trimmed by 10 bases and J by 6 bases, leaving 9 bases between them. The V gene's germline CDR1 is LNHDA and CDR2 SQIVND (reference sequence). CDR3 length: 11 residues. The CDR3 sequence: CATQGAGELFF. The CDR3 DNA follows: TGTGCCACCCAAGGGGCCGGGGAGCTGTTTTTT.

This clonotype was recorded many times. V is TRBV10-3 and J is TRBJ2-7; no definite D call. The CDR3 is made up of 11 amino acids. CDR1 is ENHRY, CDR2 SYGVKD, per germline. Between the trimmed V and J ends, which lost 11 bases and 1 base, there was a span of 9 bases. Written as DNA, the CDR3 is TGTGCCCTAGGGCATTCCTACGAGCAGTACTTC. This translates into CALGHSYEQYF.

A few counts support this clonotype. J is TRBJ1-2 and V is TRBV12-3 or TRBV12-4; TRBD1 is a possible D gene (6 bases). The CDR3 is 12 amino acids. The V and J ends lost 6 bases and 8 bases respectively, with 13 bases between them. The CDR3 region has the DNA TGTGCCAGCAGCTTTACAGGGCCCGGCTACACCTTC. Translated, it gives CASSFTGPGYTF.

This clonotype was counted a single time. The gene calls are TRBV9 and TRBJ2-7; a possible D gene is TRBD2 (6 bases). The V and J ends lost 2 bases and 4 bases respectively, with 16 bases between them. The germline V gene has CDR1 SGDLS and CDR2 YYNGEE. The CDR3 contains 15 residues. This CDR3 reads CASSVSPGDSYEQYF. CDR3 in DNA: TGTGCCAGCAGCGTCTCCCCGGGGGATTCGTACGAGCAGTACTTC.